A selection of T cell receptor beta chains follows, all from one sample in a study of shared clonotypes between healthy human individuals. The protocol was immunoSEQ multiplex PCR, while the TCRdb copy is restricted to in-frame clones and leaves out a portion. In the table there are roughly 490,000 clones, 79% of which are singletons. The source material was PBMCs. These receptors were taken from a woman between 35 and 50 years old in good health. Some clones in this sample may be carry-over from other donors' samples. CDR3s include the opening cysteine and the closing phenylalanine or tryptophan. The order of the fields is V gene, J gene, clone size, D gene, CDR3 length, CDR3 DNA, CDR3 protein. The D gene is left open where the match is weak. The size entry is marked missing in some rows and otherwise reads once, few, many or a size class.

TRBV9,TRBJ2-5,.,TRBD2,16,TGTGCCAGCAGCTTAGGAGGTAGCGGGAGTATCGAGACCCAGTACTTC,CASSLGGSGSIETQYF
TRBV5-1,TRBJ2-2,.,.,15,TGCGCCAGCAGCTTGAAAGGGACGCGAACCGGGGAGCTGTTTTTT,CASSLKGTRTGELFF
TRBV9,TRBJ2-2,.,TRBD2,17,TGTGCCAGCAGCGTAGACCAACTAGCGGGGGCCACCGGGGAGCTGTTTTTT,CASSVDQLAGATGELFF
TRBV19,TRBJ1-5,.,TRBD1,15,TGTGCCAGTAGTAGCACAGGGGGCGCGGATCAGCCCCAGCATTTT,CASSSTGGADQPQHF
TRBV4-1,TRBJ1-1,.,.,15,TGCGCCAGCAGTCCAAGGGCTCGGACTAACACTGAAGCTTTCTTT,CASSPRARTNTEAFF
TRBV5-8,TRBJ2-3,.,TRBD1,14,TGTGCCAGCAGCTTAGGGGGCGCATCAGATACGCAGTATTTT,CASSLGGASDTQYF
TRBV10-1,TRBJ2-3,.,.,13,TGCGCCAGCAGTGAGCCGAGCCCCGGGACGCAGTATTTT,CASSEPSPGTQYF
TRBV30,TRBJ2-7,.,.,14,TGTGCCTGGAGTTGGACACAGAATTCCTACGAGCAGTACTTC,CAWSWTQNSYEQYF
TRBV5-6,TRBJ2-7,.,.,15,TGTGCCAGCAGCTTGTTGGTGGTCCCTACTCGGGAGCAGTACTTC,CASSLLVVPTREQYF
TRBV9,TRBJ2-5,.,TRBD2,15,TGTGCCAGCAGCGGTAGCGGGAGGGGGGGAGAGACCCAGTACTTC,CASSGSGRGGETQYF
TRBV10-3,TRBJ1-5,few,TRBD1,18,TGTGCCATCAGTGATCCCCGCCGGGACAGGGAACTCAATCAGCCCCAGCATTTT,CAISDPRRDRELNQPQHF
TRBV7-9,TRBJ2-1,.,.,12,TGTGCCAGCAGCTTAGACCGCAATGAGCAGTTCTTC,CASSLDRNEQFF
TRBV27,TRBJ1-3,.,TRBD1,13,TGTGCCAGCAGACTGACAGGGGTGGACACCATATATTTT,CASRLTGVDTIYF
TRBV5-1,TRBJ2-5,.,.,13,TGCGCCAGCAGCCCATGGACAGAAGAGACCCAGTACTTC,CASSPWTEETQYF
TRBV7-3,TRBJ2-3,.,.,13,TGTGCCAGCAGCACAGTGCCCCTAGATACGCAGTATTTT,CASSTVPLDTQYF
TRBV28,TRBJ1-1,.,.,15,TGTGCCAGCAGTTTATTCAATAGGATGAACACTGAAGCTTTCTTT,CASSLFNRMNTEAFF
TRBV7-9,TRBJ2-7,.,TRBD2,17,TGTGCCAGCAGTTTACTAGCGGGAGAGCGGGGGGACTACGAGCAGTACTTC,CASSLLAGERGDYEQYF
TRBV11-2,TRBJ2-1,.,TRBD2,17,TGTGCCAGCAGCTTAGCCCGGACTAGCGGGGGCTACAATGAGCAGTTCTTC,CASSLARTSGGYNEQFF
TRBV11-2,TRBJ2-5,.,TRBD2,15,TGTGCCAGCAGCTTAATGTTAGCGGGAGTGGAGACCCAGTACTTC,CASSLMLAGVETQYF
TRBV28,TRBJ2-2,.,.,14,TGTGCCAGCAGGGTGCCGGCGAACACCGGGGAGCTGTTTTTT,CASRVPANTGELFF
TRBV7-9,TRBJ2-7,.,.,14,TGTGCCAGCAGCAGCCCGACAGTGAAGTACGAGCAGTACTTC,CASSSPTVKYEQYF
TRBV4-2,TRBJ1-5,.,.,14,TGTGCCAGCAGCCAAGACAGGCTCAATCAGCCCCAGCATTTT,CASSQDRLNQPQHF
TRBV4-1,TRBJ2-1,.,TRBD2,18,TGCGCCAGCAGCCAAAGGACTAGCGGGAGGTTCATTTACAATGAGCAGTTCTTC,CASSQRTSGRFIYNEQFF
TRBV5-4,TRBJ2-1,.,TRBD2,16,TGTGCCAGCAGCTTCCCGGGACTAGCGGGAATCTATGAGCAGTTCTTC,CASSFPGLAGIYEQFF